This TCR beta chain stems from a study of T cell changes during pregnancy in multiple sclerosis. Profiled with immunoSEQ multiplex PCR; TCRdb holds only in-frame clones, not every one. The table lists 110,000 or so clones, about 94% of them singletons. The receptor was isolated from a female donor with multiple sclerosis, enrolled in a pregnancy study. Specimen: peripheral blood, collected before pregnancy.

The CDR3: CASSPPGVSNQPQHF. DNA for the CDR3: TGTGCCAGCAGCCCCCCAGGGGTTAGCAATCAGCCCCAGCATTTT. The V call is TRBV6-6, the J call TRBJ1-5, with a weak D call TRBD1 (6 bases). Germline values: CDR1 MNHNY, CDR2 SVGAGI (reference sequence). CDR3 length equals 15 residues. Trimming removed 6 bases from V and 0 bases from J, with 12 bases in between.